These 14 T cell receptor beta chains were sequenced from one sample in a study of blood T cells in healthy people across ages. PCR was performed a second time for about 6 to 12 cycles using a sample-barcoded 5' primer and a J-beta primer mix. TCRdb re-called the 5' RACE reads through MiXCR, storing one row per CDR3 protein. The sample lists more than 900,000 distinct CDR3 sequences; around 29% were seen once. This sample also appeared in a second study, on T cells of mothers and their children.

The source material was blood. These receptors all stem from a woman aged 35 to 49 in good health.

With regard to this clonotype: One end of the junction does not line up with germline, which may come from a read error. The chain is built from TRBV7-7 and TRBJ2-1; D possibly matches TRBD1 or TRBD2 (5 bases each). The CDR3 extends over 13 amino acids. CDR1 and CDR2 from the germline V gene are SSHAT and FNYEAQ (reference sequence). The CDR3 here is CASSLGPIYEQFF. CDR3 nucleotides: TGTGCTAGCAGCTTGGGACCGATCTACGAGCAGTTCTTC. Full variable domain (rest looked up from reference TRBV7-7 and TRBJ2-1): GAGVSQSPRYKVTKRGQDVTLRCDPISSHATLYWYQQALGQGPEFLTYFNYEAQPDKSGLPSDRFSAERPEGSISTLTIQRTEQRDSAMYRCASSLGPIYEQFFGPGTRLTVL.

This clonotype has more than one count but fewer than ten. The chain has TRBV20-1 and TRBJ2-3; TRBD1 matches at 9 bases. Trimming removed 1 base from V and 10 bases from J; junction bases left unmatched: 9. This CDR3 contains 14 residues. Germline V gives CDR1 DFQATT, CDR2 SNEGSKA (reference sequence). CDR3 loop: CSARGDREGISQYF. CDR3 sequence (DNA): TGCAGTGCTAGAGGGGACAGGGAAGGAATATCGCAGTATTTT.

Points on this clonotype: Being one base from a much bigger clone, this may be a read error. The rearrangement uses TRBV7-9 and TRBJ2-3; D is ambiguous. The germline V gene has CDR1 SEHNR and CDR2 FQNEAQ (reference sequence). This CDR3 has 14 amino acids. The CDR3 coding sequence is TGTACCACCCAACCCCCTCAGAACACAGATACGCAGTATTTT. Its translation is CTTQPPQNTDTQYF.

In DNA form, the CDR3 reads TGTGCCAGCAGGGAAGGGGCTCGTTCACCCCTCCACTTT. It specifies CASREGARSPLHF. The chain carries TRBV6-5 and TRBJ1-6, with D perhaps matching TRBD1 (5 bases). Germline CDR1 MNHEY, CDR2 SVGAGI. The CDR3 contains 13 residues. V was pared by 6 bases and J by 9 bases, with 12 bases between.

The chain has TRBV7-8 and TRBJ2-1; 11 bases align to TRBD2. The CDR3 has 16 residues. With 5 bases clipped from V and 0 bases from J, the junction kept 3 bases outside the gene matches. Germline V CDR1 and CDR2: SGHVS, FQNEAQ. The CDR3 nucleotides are TGTGCCAGCAGCGCTAGCGGGAGGAGCTCCTACAATGAGCAGTTCTTC. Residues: CASSASGRSSYNEQFF.

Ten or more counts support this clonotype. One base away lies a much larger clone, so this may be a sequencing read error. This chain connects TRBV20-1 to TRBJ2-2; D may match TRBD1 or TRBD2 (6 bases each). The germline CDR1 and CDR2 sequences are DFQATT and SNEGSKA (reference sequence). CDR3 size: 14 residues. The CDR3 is CSAKIGGDTGERFF. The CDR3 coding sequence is TGCAGTGCTAAGATCGGAGGGGACACCGGGGAGCGGTTTTTT.

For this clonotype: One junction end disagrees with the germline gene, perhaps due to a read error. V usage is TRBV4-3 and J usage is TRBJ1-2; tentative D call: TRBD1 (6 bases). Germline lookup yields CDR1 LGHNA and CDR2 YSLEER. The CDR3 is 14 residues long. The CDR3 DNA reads TGCGCCAACAGCCAAGGGTTGGCAGGGGAAGGCTACACCTTC. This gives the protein CANSQGLAGEGYTF.

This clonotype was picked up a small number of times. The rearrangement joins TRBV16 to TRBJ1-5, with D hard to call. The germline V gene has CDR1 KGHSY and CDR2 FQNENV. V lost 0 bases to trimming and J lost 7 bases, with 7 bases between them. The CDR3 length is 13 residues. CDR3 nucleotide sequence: TGTGCCAGCAGCCAATCGATGGCCCAGCCCCAGCATTTT. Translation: CASSQSMAQPQHF. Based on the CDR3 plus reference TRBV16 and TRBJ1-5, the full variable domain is GEEVAQTPKHLVRGEGQKAKLYCAPIKGHSYVFWYQQVLKNEFKFLISFQNENVFDETGMPKERFSAKCLPNSPCSLEIQATKLEDSAVYFCASSQSMAQPQHFGDGTRLSIL.

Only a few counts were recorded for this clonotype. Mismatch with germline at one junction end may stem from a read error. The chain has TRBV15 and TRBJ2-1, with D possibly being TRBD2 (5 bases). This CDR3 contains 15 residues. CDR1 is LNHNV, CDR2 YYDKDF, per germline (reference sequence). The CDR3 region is CATSRTGNYYNERFF. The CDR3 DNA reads TGTGCCACCAGCAGAACGGGGAATTACTACAATGAGCGGTTCTTC.

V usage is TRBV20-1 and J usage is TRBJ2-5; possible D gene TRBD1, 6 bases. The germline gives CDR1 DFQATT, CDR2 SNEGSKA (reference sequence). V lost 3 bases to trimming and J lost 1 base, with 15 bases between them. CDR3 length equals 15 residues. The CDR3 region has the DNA TGCAGTGCTAGCAGGGGATGGGGACGCCAAGAGACCCAGTACTTC. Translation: CSASRGWGRQETQYF.

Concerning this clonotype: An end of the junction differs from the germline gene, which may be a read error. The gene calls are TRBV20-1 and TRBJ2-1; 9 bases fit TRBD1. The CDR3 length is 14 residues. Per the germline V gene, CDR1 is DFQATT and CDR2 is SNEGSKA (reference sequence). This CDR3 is CSASGTGYYNERFF. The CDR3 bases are TGCAGTGCTAGCGGGACAGGGTACTACAATGAGCGGTTCTTC.

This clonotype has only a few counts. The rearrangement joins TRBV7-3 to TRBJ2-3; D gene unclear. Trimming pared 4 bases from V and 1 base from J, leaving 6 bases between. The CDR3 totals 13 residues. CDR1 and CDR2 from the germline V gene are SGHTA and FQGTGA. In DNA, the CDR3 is TGTGCCAGCAGCTCCACCGGCACAGATACGCAGTATTTT. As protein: CASSSTGTDTQYF. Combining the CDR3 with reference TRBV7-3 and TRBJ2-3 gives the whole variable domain GAGVSQTPSNKVTEKGKYVELRCDPISGHTALYWYRQSLGQGPEFLIYFQGTGAADDSGLPNDRFFAVRPEGSVSTLKIQRTERGDSAVYLCASSSTGTDTQYFGPGTRLTVL.

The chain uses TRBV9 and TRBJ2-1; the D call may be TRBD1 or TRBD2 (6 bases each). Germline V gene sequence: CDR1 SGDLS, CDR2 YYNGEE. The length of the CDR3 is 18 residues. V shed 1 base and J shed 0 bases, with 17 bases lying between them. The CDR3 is CASSVPPMGGISYNEQFF. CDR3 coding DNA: TGTGCCAGCAGCGTACCCCCTATGGGGGGCATCTCCTACAATGAGCAGTTCTTC.

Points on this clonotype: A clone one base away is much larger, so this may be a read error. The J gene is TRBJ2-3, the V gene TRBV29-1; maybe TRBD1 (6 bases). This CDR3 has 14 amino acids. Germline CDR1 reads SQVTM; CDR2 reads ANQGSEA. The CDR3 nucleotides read TGCAGCGTCGCCTCTAATGGGGGCCCAGATTCGCAGTATTTT. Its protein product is CSVASNGGPDSQYF.